These 32 T cell receptor beta chains were all obtained from the same sample, sequenced in a study of T cell responses to AZD1222 COVID-19 vaccine. Libraries were prepared by immunoSEQ multiplex PCR; TCRdb keeps only in-frame clonotypes and omits some of them. The table lists 120,000 or so clones, around nine tenths of them singletons. Here the sequenced sample was peripheral blood, taken on day 0 of AZD1222 vaccination. Receptors were obtained from an adult in good health.

The rearrangement links TRBV29-1 to TRBJ1-1; perhaps TRBD1 as D (5 bases). The germline V and J ends were trimmed by 7 bases and 3 bases, with 12 bases remaining between them. Germline CDR1 SQVTM, CDR2 ANQGSEA. The CDR3 has 12 amino acids. The chain's CDR3 is CSAQTGYTEAFF. The CDR3 DNA reads as TGCAGCGCCCAAACAGGCTACACTGAAGCTTTCTTT.

The gene calls are TRBV7-9 and TRBJ1-1, with D possibly matching TRBD1 (6 bases). Germline-derived CDR1 and CDR2 are SEHNR and FQNEAQ (reference sequence). The CDR3 extends over 15 amino acids. Trimming took off 5 bases at V and 5 bases at J, with 18 bases between the two ends. The CDR3 region is CASSPFQGIKTEAFF. DNA for the CDR3: TGTGCCAGCAGCCCCTTTCAGGGGATTAAGACTGAAGCTTTCTTT.

The chain has TRBV5-1 and TRBJ1-2, with TRBD1 as a possible D gene (5 bases). Trimming stripped 3 bases from V and 0 bases from J, with 9 bases between. CDR1 is SGHRS, CDR2 YFSETQ, per germline. There are 14 residues in the CDR3. CDR3 DNA sequence: TGCGCCAGCAGCTCTACAGGAACTAACTATGGCTACACCTTC. It translates to CASSSTGTNYGYTF.

This chain joins TRBV27 and TRBJ1-3; 8 bases line up with TRBD1. CDR3 size: 15 residues. Per the germline V gene, CDR1 is MNHEY and CDR2 is SMNVEV (reference sequence). The J segment lost 4 bases and the V segment lost 0 bases, leaving 2 bases of the junction unmatched. DNA of the CDR3: TGTGCCAGCAGTTTATCAGGACAGGGCGGAAACACCATATATTTT. Its protein is CASSLSGQGGNTIYF.

The count of this clone is one. This rearrangement joins TRBV19 to TRBJ1-2; TRBD1 matches at 8 bases. The CDR3 is 13 residues long. CDR1 is LNHDA and CDR2 is SQIVND in the germline V gene (reference sequence). The J segment lost 4 bases and the V segment lost 6 bases, leaving 4 bases of the junction unmatched. CDR3 nucleotides: TGTGCCAGTAGACGGACAGGGCCCTATGGCTACACCTTC. Translation gives CASRRTGPYGYTF.

CDR3 in DNA: TGTGCCAGCAGCCAAGATTTACCGGGGACGGCAGATACGCAGTATTTT. Its protein is CASSQDLPGTADTQYF. The V gene is TRBV3-1 (or the pseudogene TRBV3-2), the J gene TRBJ2-3, with D tentatively TRBD1 or TRBD2 (5 bases each). The CDR3 totals 16 residues. Trimming took 0 bases from V and 4 from J, leaving 14 bases between them. Germline V CDR1 and CDR2: LGHDT, YNNKEL (reference sequence).

A word on this clone: Other DNA sequences in the same sample also yield this CDR3. The chain joins TRBV7-9 to TRBJ1-1; no clear D. Deletions cut 4 bases from V and 4 bases from J, with 10 bases between. Germline V lookup: CDR1 SEHNR, CDR2 FQNEAQ (reference sequence). The CDR3 has 13 amino acids. The chain's CDR3 is CASSSLGGTEAFF. The CDR3 DNA follows: TGTGCCAGCAGCTCCTTGGGAGGCACTGAAGCTTTCTTT.

J is TRBJ2-3 and V is TRBV18; D call uncertain. Trimming removed 1 base at V and 0 bases at J, with 11 bases between. The CDR3 has 16 amino acids. The germline V gene has CDR1 KGHSH and CDR2 LQKENI. CDR3 nucleotide sequence: TGTGCCAGCTCACCACTGGTCCGGCCGAGCACAGATACGCAGTATTTT. It specifies CASSPLVRPSTDTQYF.

The gene calls are TRBV11-2 and TRBJ1-1, with a possible D match to TRBD1 (6 bases). Trimming cost V 4 bases and J 11 bases, with 17 bases left between them. Germline lookup yields CDR1 SGHAT and CDR2 FQNNGV. This CDR3 is 13 amino acids long. This CDR3 is CASSSLRQGRAFF. In DNA, the CDR3 is TGTGCCAGCAGCTCTCTCCGGCAGGGGCGGGCTTTCTTT.

V is TRBV4-1 and J is TRBJ2-7, with D possibly being TRBD1 (6 bases). This CDR3 has 15 residues. V lost 4 bases and J lost 2, with 15 bases in between. Germline CDR1 and CDR2: MGHRA and YSYEKL. CDR3 protein: CASSRAGTPTYEQYF. The CDR3 nucleotides read TGCGCCAGCAGCCGAGCAGGGACACCAACCTACGAGCAGTACTTC.

V usage is TRBV7-2 and J usage is TRBJ1-5; no firm D call. CDR1 is SGHTA, CDR2 FQGNSA, per germline. The CDR3 consists of 12 residues. V gave up 5 bases and J gave up 6 bases, with 8 bases separating them. The CDR3 DNA is TGTGCCAGCAGCCGCTGGGGTCAGCCCCAGCATTTT. This translates into CASSRWGQPQHF.

The gene calls are TRBV7-2 and TRBJ2-2; D may match TRBD1 or TRBD2 (5 bases each). V shed 3 bases and J shed 7 bases, with 15 bases lying between them. The length of the CDR3 is 15 residues. Germline lookup yields CDR1 SGHTA and CDR2 FQGNSA. CDR3 loop: CASSFGAGHNGELFF. Here the CDR3 DNA reads TGTGCCAGCAGCTTCGGGGCAGGACACAACGGGGAGCTGTTTTTT.

This rearrangement joins TRBV6-5 to TRBJ1-2; D unclear. The CDR3 spans 13 residues. Per the germline V gene, CDR1 is MNHEY and CDR2 is SVGAGI. V was trimmed by 4 bases and J by 7 bases, leaving 13 bases between them. CDR3 coding DNA: TGTGCCAGCAGTTTTACAGCCGGGTTTGGCTACACCTTC. This encodes CASSFTAGFGYTF.

The chain employs TRBV10-3 and TRBJ1-1; TRBD1 agrees at 10 bases. Germline CDR1 is ENHRY and CDR2 is SYGVKD. J gave up 2 bases and V 6 bases, and 9 bases lay outside the gene matches. This CDR3 region has 16 residues. In DNA, the CDR3 is TGTGCCATCAGAAGAGGGGGGGACAGGGGTAACACTGAAGCTTTCTTT. Its translation: CAIRRGGDRGNTEAFF.

The gene calls are TRBV4-3 and TRBJ2-5, with 8 bases aligning to TRBD1. V trimming: 2 bases; J trimming: 0 bases; junction bases outside the gene matches: 11. Germline assignment: CDR1 LGHNA and CDR2 YSLEER. The CDR3 is made up of 18 amino acids. Here the CDR3 reads CASSQQAPGQAYQETQYF. DNA of the CDR3: TGCGCCAGCAGCCAACAGGCGCCGGGACAGGCGTACCAAGAGACCCAGTACTTC.

CDR3 bases: TGTGCCAGCAGCTTTAGGGCGTATAATTCACCCCTCCACTTT. This gives the protein CASSFRAYNSPLHF. J is TRBJ1-6 and V is TRBV7-3; D is unresolved. V was shortened by 3 bases and J by 4 bases, with 7 bases between the two germline ends. This CDR3 region has 14 residues. Looked up from germline, CDR1 is SGHTA and CDR2 is FQGTGA.

This chain joins TRBV19 and TRBJ2-7; D remains ambiguous. This CDR3 is built from 13 residues. Trimming shortened V by 3 bases and J by 2 bases, and 8 bases separated the two germline ends. Germline loops: CDR1 LNHDA, CDR2 SQIVND (reference sequence). DNA for the CDR3: TGTGCCAGTAGTATGATAGGGACCTACGAGCAGTACTTC. This codes for CASSMIGTYEQYF.

Here the CDR3 DNA reads TGTGCCAGCAGCACCCTGCAGTCGCCCCAGCATTTT. It translates to CASSTLQSPQHF. The chain carries TRBV7-9 and TRBJ1-5; D not certain. The CDR3 is made up of 12 amino acids. Germline lookup yields CDR1 SEHNR and CDR2 FQNEAQ (reference sequence). Trimming removed 5 bases at V and 9 bases at J, with 11 bases between.

The V and J genes are TRBV27 and TRBJ1-2, with D unclear. Trimming shortened V by 4 bases and J by 4 bases, and 7 bases separated the two germline ends. This CDR3 spans 12 amino acids. The germline gives CDR1 MNHEY, CDR2 SMNVEV (reference sequence). CDR3 coding DNA: TGTGCCAGCAGTTACAGTGGCTATGGCTACACCTTC. It codes for CASSYSGYGYTF.

This clone was found once. The chain carries TRBV7-2 and TRBJ1-1; no clear D gene. This CDR3 has 15 amino acids. Germline lookup yields CDR1 SGHTA and CDR2 FQGNSA. V was shortened by 7 bases and J by 4 bases, with 19 bases between the two germline ends. CDR3 sequence reads: CASTPEILGSTEAFF. As DNA, the CDR3 is TGTGCCAGCACCCCCGAAATTCTCGGGAGCACTGAAGCTTTCTTT.

Worth noting for this clone: The junction and the germline gene differ at one end; a read error may be behind it. The V and J genes are TRBV6-1 and TRBJ2-7, with 7 bases aligning to TRBD1. This CDR3 is built from 15 residues. Germline CDR1 reads MNHNS; CDR2 reads SASEGT. The CDR3 loop reads CASREDRVPSYEQYF. DNA for the CDR3: TGTGCCAGCAGAGAAGACAGGGTCCCTTCCTACGAGCAGTACTTC.

This rearrangement joins TRBV7-8 to TRBJ1-5; D gene ambiguous. The ends were cut back, 1 base at V and 7 bases at J, with 8 bases in the middle. This CDR3 has 13 amino acids. Germline V gene data show CDR1 as SGHVS and CDR2 as FQNEAQ. The CDR3 protein is CASSLGALQPQHF. The CDR3 nucleotides read TGTGCCAGCAGCTTAGGAGCGTTACAGCCCCAGCATTTT.

This rearrangement joins TRBV25-1 to TRBJ1-2, with 11 bases identical to TRBD1. CDR1 and CDR2 from the germline V gene are MGHDK and SYGVNS. The V segment lost 4 bases and the J segment 7 bases; nucleotides outside the gene matches: 5. The CDR3 consists of 14 residues. The CDR3 here is CASSGTGGRGGYTF. CDR3 sequence (DNA): TGTGCCAGCAGTGGGACAGGGGGCCGGGGTGGCTACACCTTC.

The rearrangement joins TRBV7-2 to TRBJ1-5; D is unclear. The CDR3 extends over 14 amino acids. V lost 7 bases, J lost 0 bases, and 10 bases lay in between. CDR1 SGHTA and CDR2 FQGNSA come from the germline V gene. CDR3 in DNA: TGTGCCAGCAATCAACACCATAGCAATCAGCCCCAGCATTTT. This codes for CASNQHHSNQPQHF.

The CDR3 sequence is CASASRNIQYF. CDR3 in DNA: TGTGCCAGCGCCTCTCGGAACATTCAGTACTTC. The chain combines TRBV6-5 with TRBJ2-4; no clear D gene. Looked up from germline, CDR1 is MNHEY and CDR2 is SVGAGI. This CDR3 region has 11 residues. Deletions cut 8 bases from V and 7 bases from J, with 9 bases between.

The chain carries TRBV7-2 and TRBJ2-7, with 8 bases that match TRBD1. Germline V gene sequence: CDR1 SGHTA, CDR2 FQGNSA. V was clipped by 2 bases and J by 3 bases; unmatched bases: 6. The CDR3 totals 15 residues. The CDR3 nucleotides read TGTGCCAGCAGCTTATTTCAGGGGGCAAGCTACGAGCAGTACTTC. It encodes CASSLFQGASYEQYF.

The chain recombines TRBV5-1 with TRBJ2-3, with 7 bases that match TRBD1. The J segment lost 0 bases and the V segment lost 8 bases, leaving 3 bases of the junction unmatched. The CDR3 loop spans 13 amino acids. Germline CDR1 is SGHRS and CDR2 is YFSETQ. In DNA form, the CDR3 reads TGCGCCAGTCGGGACAGAAGCACAGATACGCAGTATTTT. Residues: CASRDRSTDTQYF.

Only a few counts were recorded for this clone. The chain uses TRBV5-1 and TRBJ2-5; D is uncertain. CDR1 and CDR2 from the germline V gene are SGHRS and YFSETQ. This CDR3 is built from 12 residues. V lost 0 bases to trimming and J lost 4 bases, with 4 bases between them. The CDR3 loop reads CASSLARETQYF. CDR3 nucleotide sequence: TGCGCCAGCAGCTTGGCCCGAGAGACCCAGTACTTC.

V and J are TRBV18 and TRBJ2-2; D not resolved. The V gene's germline CDR1 is KGHSH and CDR2 LQKENI. CDR3 length: 15 residues. The germline V and J ends were trimmed by 3 bases and 1 base, with 9 bases remaining between them. CDR3 coding DNA: TGTGCCAGCTCACCCAACAACAGGAACACCGGGGAGCTGTTTTTT. Its protein is CASSPNNRNTGELFF.

This sequence joins TRBV5-4 and TRBJ1-3, with D possibly being TRBD1 (5 bases). V was cut by 0 bases and J by 4 bases, with 17 bases left in between. The V gene's germline CDR1 is SGHNT and CDR2 YYREEE (reference sequence). This CDR3 has 17 amino acids. CDR3 protein: CASSLGTSGDLGNTIYF. The DNA for the CDR3 is TGTGCCAGCAGCTTGGGAACGTCCGGGGACCTAGGAAACACCATATATTTT.

The chain carries TRBV4-3 and TRBJ1-6; D ambiguous. V lost 2 bases and J 5 bases, leaving 13 bases between the germline ends. Germline CDR1 is LGHNA and CDR2 is YSLEER. The CDR3 extends over 16 amino acids. CDR3 sequence reads: CASSQSLGGNNSPLHF. In DNA form, the CDR3 reads TGCGCCAGCAGCCAAAGCCTAGGAGGGAATAATTCACCCCTCCACTTT.

The chain carries TRBV3-1 (or the pseudogene TRBV3-2) and TRBJ2-3; 9 positions agree with TRBD2. Germline lookup yields CDR1 LGHDT and CDR2 YNNKEL (reference sequence). J was trimmed by 2 bases and V by 3 bases; bases with no gene match: 9. The CDR3 has 17 amino acids. As DNA, the CDR3 is TGTGCCAGCAGCCACCCCCTGGGCGGGGGGGCCACAGATACGCAGTATTTT. Translation gives CASSHPLGGGATDTQYF.